This T cell receptor beta chain was captured in a study of blood T cell repertoires in COVID-19. For the study at large: Both acute and convalescent COVID-19 samples were obtained from the United States, Italy and Spain. The analysed material was cDNA or gDNA that came from T cells, B-cell-depleted T cells, or PBMCs.

Patients at the Seattle site were enrolled during active infection and followed longitudinally. This CDR3 contains 14 residues. V was clipped by 5 bases and J by 4 bases, with 16 bases between them. Germline CDR1 SGHRS, CDR2 YFSETQ. This clone was found a few times. As processed by the authors: For nucleated cells, counts were estimated from reference gene primer amplification. The data were produced by immunoSEQ multiplex PCR, yet TCRdb's version contains in-frame clones alone and is incomplete. For V, J and clone size, that table is used; D and trimming come from the DNA. Altogether just over 250,000 clones are present, about 87% being singletons, with the ten largest covering about 9.4%.

The specimen was peripheral blood. This receptor was obtained from a woman between 65 and 79 years old with COVID-19, enrolled during active disease. The chain couples TRBV5-1 to TRBJ2-7; the D gene is possibly TRBD2 (6 bases). The DNA of the CDR3 is TGCGCCAGCAGTACGGGGGAGGCTTCTTACGAGCAGTACTTC. It codes for CASSTGEASYEQYF.